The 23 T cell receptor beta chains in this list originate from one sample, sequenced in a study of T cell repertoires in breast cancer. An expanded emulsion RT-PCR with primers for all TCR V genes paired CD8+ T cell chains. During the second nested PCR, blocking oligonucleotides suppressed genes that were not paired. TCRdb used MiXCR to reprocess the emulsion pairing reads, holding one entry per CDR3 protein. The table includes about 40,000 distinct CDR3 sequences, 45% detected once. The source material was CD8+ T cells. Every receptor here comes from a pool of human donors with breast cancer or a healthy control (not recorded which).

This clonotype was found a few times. The CDR3, as DNA: TGCGCCAGCAGTTCTTGGTTTGGATACCAAGAGACCCAGTACTTC. Translation gives CASSSWFGYQETQYF. The chain recombines TRBV5-1 with TRBJ2-5; D is ambiguous. Germline-derived CDR1 and CDR2 are SGHRS and YFSETQ. This CDR3 comprises 15 residues. Trimming pared 5 bases from V and 0 bases from J, leaving 14 bases between. Full variable domain (missing parts from reference TRBV5-1 and TRBJ2-5): KAGVTQTPRYLIKTRGQQVTLSCSPISGHRSVSWYQQTPGQGLQFLFEYFSETQRNKGNFPGRFSGRQFSNSRSEMNVSTLELGDSALYLCASSSWFGYQETQYFGPGTRLLVL.

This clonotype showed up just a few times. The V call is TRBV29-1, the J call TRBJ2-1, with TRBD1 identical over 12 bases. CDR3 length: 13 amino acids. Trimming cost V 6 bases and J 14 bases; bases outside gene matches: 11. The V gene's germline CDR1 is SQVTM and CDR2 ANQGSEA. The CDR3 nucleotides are TGCAGCGTCGGGACAGGGGGCCGCGCGTATGAGTTCTTC. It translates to CSVGTGGRAYEFF.

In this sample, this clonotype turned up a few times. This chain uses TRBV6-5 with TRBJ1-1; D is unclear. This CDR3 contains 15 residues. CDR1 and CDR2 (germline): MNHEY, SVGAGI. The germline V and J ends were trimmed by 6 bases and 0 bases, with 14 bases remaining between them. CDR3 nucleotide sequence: TGTGCCAGCAGAAAAGGGTACAACATGAACACTGAAGCTTTCTTT. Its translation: CASRKGYNMNTEAFF.

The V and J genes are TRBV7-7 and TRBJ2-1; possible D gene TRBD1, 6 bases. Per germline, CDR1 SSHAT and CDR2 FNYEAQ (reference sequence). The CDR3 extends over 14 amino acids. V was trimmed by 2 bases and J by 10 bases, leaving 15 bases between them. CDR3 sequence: CASSLSMQGMEQFF. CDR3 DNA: TGTGCCAGCAGCTTATCGATGCAGGGGATGGAGCAGTTCTTC.

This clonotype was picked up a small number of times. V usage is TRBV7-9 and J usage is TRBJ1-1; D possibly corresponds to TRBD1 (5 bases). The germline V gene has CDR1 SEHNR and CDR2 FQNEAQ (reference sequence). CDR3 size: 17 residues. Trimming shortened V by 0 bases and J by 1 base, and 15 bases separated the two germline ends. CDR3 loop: CASSLARGTPGNTEAFF. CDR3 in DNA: TGTGCCAGCAGCTTAGCCCGAGGGACTCCAGGGAACACTGAAGCTTTCTTT.

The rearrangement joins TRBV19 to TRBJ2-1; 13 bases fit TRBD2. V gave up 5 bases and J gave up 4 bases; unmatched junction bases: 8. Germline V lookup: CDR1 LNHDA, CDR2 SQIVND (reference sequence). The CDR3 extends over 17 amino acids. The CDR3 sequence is CASSLGGLAGTYNEQFF. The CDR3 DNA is TGTGCCAGTAGTTTAGGGGGACTAGCGGGAACTTACAATGAGCAGTTCTTC.

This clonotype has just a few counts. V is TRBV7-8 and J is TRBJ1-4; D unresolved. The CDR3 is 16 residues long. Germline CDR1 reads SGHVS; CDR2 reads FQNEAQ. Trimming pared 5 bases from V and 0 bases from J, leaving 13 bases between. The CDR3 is CASSPEQAATNEKLFF. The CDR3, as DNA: TGTGCCAGCAGCCCCGAACAAGCAGCAACTAATGAAAAACTGTTTTTT.

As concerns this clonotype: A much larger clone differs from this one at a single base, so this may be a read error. The CDR3 reads CASSPTIGLNKQFF. CDR3 DNA: TGTGCCAGCAGTCCGACGATAGGCCTCAATAAGCAGTTCTTC. This chain links TRBV27 with TRBJ2-1; D unresolved. Germline CDR1 MNHEY, CDR2 SMNVEV (reference sequence). This CDR3 is built from 14 residues.

CDR3 sequence (DNA): TGTGCCAGCTCACCCGGGACGGACAACTATGGCTACACCTTC. Translated: CASSPGTDNYGYTF. The J gene is TRBJ1-2, the V gene TRBV18, with D perhaps TRBD1 (5 bases). Trimming left V 3 bases short and J 2 bases short, with 10 bases between. The V gene's germline CDR1 is KGHSH and CDR2 LQKENI. This CDR3 contains 14 residues. The full variable domain, in which reference TRBV18 and TRBJ1-2 provide the parts outside the CDR3, is NAGVMQNPRHLVRRRGQEARLRCSPMKGHSHVYWYRQLPEEGLKFMVYLQKENIIDESGMPKERFSAEFPKEGPSILRIQQVVRGDSAAYFCASSPGTDNYGYTFGSGTRLTVV.

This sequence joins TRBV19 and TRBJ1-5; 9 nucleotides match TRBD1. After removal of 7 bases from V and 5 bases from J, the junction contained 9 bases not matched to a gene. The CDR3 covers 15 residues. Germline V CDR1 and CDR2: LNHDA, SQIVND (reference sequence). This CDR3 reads CASNNAGTGYQPQHF. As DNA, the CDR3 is TGTGCCAGTAACAACGCCGGGACAGGGTATCAGCCCCAGCATTTT.

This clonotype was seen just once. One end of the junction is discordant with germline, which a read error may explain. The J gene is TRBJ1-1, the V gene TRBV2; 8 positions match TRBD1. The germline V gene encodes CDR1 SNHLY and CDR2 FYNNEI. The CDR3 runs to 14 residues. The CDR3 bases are TGTGCCAGCGGACGGGACAGGTGGAACACTGAAGCTTCCTTT. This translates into CASGRDRWNTEASF.

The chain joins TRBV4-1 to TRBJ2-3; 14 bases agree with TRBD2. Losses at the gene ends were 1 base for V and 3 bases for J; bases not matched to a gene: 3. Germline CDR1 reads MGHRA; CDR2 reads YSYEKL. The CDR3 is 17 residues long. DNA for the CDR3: TGCGCCAGCAGCCAAGGTAGACTAGCGGGGGGGACAGATACGCAGTATTTT. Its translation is CASSQGRLAGGTDTQYF.

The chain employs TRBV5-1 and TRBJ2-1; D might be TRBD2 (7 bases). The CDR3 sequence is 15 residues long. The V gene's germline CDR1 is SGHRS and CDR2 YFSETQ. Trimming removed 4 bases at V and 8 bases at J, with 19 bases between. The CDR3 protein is CASSRGPRGADEQFF. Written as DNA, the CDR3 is TGCGCCAGCAGCCGTGGGCCACGGGGGGCTGATGAGCAGTTCTTC.

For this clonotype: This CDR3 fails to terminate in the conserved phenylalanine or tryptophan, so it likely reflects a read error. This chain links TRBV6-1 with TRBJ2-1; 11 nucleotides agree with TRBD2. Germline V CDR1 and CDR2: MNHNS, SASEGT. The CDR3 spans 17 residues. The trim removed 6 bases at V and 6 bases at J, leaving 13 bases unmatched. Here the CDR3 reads CASRPTGGTSGVNEQFL. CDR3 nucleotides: TGTGCCAGCAGGCCTACCGGCGGGACTAGCGGAGTCAATGAGCAGTTCCTC.

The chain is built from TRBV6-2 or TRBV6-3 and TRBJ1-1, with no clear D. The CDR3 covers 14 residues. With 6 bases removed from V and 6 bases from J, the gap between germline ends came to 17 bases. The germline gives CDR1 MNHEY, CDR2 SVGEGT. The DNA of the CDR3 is TGTGCCAGCAGCCGCGAGAGCAACGGGGCTGAAGCTTTCTTT. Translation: CASSRESNGAEAFF.

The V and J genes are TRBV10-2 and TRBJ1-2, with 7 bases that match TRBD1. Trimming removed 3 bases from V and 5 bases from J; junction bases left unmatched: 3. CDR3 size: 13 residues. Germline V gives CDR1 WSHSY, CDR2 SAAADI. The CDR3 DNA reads TGCGCCAGCAGTGATGAGGGGGCGTATGGCTACACCTTC. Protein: CASSDEGAYGYTF.

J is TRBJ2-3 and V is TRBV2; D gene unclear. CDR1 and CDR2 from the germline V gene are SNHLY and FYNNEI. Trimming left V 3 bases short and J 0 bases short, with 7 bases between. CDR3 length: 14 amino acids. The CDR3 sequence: CASSEYTSTDTQYF. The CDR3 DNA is TGTGCCAGCAGTGAGTACACCAGCACAGATACGCAGTATTTT.

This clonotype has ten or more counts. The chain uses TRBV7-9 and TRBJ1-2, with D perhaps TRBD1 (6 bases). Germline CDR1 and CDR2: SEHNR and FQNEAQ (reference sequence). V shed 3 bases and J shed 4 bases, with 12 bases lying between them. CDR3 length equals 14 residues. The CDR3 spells CASSFTGSGYGYTF. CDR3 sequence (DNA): TGTGCCAGCAGCTTTACAGGGAGTGGCTATGGCTACACCTTC.

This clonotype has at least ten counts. CDR3 DNA: TGTGCCAGCAGTTTAATAGGACCTCAGCCCCAGCATTTT. This gives the protein CASSLIGPQPQHF. J is TRBJ1-5 and V is TRBV27; D unresolved. V was clipped by 2 bases and J by 6 bases, with 8 bases between them. CDR3 length: 13 amino acids. Germline V gene lookup returns CDR1 MNHEY and CDR2 SMNVEV (reference sequence).

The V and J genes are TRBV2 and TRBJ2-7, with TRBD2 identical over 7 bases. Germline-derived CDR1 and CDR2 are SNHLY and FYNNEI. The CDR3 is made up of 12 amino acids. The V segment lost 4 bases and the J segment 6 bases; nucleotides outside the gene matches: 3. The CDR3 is CASSGGGFEQYF. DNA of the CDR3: TGTGCCAGCAGTGGCGGGGGATTCGAGCAGTACTTC.

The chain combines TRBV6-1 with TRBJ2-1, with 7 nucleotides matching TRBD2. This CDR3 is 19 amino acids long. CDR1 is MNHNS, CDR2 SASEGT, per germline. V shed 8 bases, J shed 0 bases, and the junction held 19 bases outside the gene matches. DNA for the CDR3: TGTGCCAGCGATCCCCTCCTGGGGGAGGGAAGAGGCTCCTACAATGAGCAGTTCTTC. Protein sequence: CASDPLLGEGRGSYNEQFF.

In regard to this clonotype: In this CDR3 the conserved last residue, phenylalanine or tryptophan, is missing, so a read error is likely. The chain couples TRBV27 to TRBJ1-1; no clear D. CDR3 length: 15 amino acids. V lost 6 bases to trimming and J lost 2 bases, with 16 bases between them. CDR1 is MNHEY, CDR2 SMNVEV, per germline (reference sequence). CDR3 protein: CASSRRTSLNTEAFV. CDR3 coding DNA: TGTGCCAGCAGCAGAAGAACTAGTCTCAACACTGAAGCTTTCGTG.

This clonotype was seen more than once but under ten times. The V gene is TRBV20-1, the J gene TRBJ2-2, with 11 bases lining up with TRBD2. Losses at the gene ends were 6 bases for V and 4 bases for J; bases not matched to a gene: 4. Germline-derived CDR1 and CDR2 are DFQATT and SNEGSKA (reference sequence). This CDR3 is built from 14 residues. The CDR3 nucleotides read TGCAGTGCAAACCTAGCGGGGGGCACCGGGGAGCTGTTTTTT. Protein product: CSANLAGGTGELFF.